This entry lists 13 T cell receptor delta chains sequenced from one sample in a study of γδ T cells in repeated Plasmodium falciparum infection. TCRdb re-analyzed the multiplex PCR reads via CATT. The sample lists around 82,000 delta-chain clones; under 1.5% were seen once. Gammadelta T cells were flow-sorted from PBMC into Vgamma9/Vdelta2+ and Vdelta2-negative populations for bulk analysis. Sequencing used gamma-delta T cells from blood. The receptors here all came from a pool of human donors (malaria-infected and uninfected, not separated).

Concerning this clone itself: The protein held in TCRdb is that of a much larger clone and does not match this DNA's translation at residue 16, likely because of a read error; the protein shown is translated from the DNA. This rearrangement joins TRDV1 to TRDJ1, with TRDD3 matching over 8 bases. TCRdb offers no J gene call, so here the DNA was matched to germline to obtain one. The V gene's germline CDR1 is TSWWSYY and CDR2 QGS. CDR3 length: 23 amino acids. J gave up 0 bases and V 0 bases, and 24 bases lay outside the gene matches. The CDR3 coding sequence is TGTGCTCTTGGGGAACTAGAAGGTCCTACGTATGCTAACTGGGGGGGGTACACCGATAAACTCATCTTT. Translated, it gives CALGELEGPTYANWGGYTDKLIF.

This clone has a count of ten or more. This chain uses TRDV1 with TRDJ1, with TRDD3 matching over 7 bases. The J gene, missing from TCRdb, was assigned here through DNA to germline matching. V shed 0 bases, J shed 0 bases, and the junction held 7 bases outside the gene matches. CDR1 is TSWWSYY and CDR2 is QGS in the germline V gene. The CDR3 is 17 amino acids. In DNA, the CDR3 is TGTGCTCTTGGGGAACTTCCTCGTCTGGGGGACACCGATAAACTCATCTTT. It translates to CALGELPRLGDTDKLIF.

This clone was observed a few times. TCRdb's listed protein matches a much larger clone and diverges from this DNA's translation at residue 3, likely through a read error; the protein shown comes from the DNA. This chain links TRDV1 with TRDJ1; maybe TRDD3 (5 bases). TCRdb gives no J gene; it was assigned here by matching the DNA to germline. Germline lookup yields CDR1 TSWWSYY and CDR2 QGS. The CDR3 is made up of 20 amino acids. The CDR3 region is CAHGVLFRHPRGPRADKLIF. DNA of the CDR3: TGTGCTCATGGGGTATTATTCCGTCACCCCAGGGGTCCGAGGGCCGATAAACTCATCTTT.

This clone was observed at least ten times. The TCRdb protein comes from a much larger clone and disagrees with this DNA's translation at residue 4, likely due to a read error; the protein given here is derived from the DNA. The CDR3 region has the DNA TGTGCCTGTAACACCGTCGCCAGTGACCCGTACACCGATAAACTCATCTTT. Translated: CACNTVASDPYTDKLIF. This chain joins TRDV2 and TRDJ1; D not certain. The J gene, absent from TCRdb, was called here by matching the DNA to germline. Germline assignment: CDR1 GEAIGNYY and CDR2 EKD. The CDR3 loop spans 17 amino acids.

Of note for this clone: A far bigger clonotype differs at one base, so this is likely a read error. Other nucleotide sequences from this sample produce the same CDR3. The DNA for the CDR3 is TGTGCTCTTGGGCCCACTTGGGGTCCTAGATACTGGGGGACGCACACCGATAAGCTCATCTTT. Its protein is CALGPTWGPRYWGTHTDKLIF. The V gene is TRDV1; the J gene was not called; the D call of TRDD3 is as the table states it, not checked on the DNA. Germline V gives CDR1 TSWWSYY, CDR2 QGS. The CDR3 is made up of 21 amino acids.

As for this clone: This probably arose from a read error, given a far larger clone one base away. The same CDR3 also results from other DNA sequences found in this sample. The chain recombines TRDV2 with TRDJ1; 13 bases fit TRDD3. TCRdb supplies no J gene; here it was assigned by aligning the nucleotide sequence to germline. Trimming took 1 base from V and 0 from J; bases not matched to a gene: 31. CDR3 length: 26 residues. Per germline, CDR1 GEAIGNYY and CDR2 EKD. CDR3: CACDTHPYILGDTRVRISKYTDKLIF. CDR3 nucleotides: TGTGCCTGTGACACACACCCCTACATACTGGGGGATACGAGGGTGCGGATTTCCAAGTACACCGATAAACTCATCTTT.

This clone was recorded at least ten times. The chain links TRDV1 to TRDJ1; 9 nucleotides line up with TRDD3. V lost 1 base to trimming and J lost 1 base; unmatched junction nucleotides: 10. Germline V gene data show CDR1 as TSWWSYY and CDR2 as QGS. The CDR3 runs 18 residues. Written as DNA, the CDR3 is TGTGCTCTTGGGGAACCCTTTTCCGACTGGGGGACCACCGATAAACTCATCTTT. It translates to CALGEPFSDWGTTDKLIF.

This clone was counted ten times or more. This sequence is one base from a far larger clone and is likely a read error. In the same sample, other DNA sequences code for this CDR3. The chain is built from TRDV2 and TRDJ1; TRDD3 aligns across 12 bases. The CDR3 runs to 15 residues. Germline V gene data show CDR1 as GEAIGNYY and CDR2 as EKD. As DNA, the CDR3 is TGTGCCTGTGACCAACTGGGGGATACCCGCGATAAGCTCATCTTT. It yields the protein CACDQLGDTRDKLIF.

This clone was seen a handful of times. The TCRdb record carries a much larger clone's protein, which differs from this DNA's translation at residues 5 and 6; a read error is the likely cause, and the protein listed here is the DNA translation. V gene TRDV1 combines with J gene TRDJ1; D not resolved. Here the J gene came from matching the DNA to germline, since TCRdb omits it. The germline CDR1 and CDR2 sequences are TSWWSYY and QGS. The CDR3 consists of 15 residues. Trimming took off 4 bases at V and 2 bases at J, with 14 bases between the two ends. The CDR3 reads CALGGPPFWTDKLIF. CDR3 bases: TGTGCTCTTGGGGGACCTCCATTTTGGACCGATAAACTCATCTTT.

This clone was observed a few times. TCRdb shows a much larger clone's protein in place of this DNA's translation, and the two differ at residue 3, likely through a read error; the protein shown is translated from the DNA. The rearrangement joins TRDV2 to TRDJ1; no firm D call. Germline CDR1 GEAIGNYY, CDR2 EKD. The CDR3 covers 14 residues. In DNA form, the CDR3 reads TGTGCCTTTGACACCGGTACCTGCACCGATAAACTCATCTTT. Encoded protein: CAFDTGTCTDKLIF.

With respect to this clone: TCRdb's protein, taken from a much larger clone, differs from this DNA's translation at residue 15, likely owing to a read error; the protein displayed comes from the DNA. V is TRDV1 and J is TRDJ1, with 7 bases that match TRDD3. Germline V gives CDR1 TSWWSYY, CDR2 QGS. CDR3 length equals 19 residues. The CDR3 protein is CALCRLQNLLGASTGKLIF. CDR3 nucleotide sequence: TGTGCTCTTTGTCGCCTTCAGAATCTCCTGGGGGCTTCCACCGGTAAACTCATCTTT.

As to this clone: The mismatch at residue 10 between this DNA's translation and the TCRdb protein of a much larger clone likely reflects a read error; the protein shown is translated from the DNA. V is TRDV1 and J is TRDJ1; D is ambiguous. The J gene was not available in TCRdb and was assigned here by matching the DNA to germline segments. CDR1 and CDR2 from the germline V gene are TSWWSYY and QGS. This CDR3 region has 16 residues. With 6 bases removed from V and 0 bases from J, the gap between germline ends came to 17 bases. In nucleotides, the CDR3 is TGTGCTCTTGGTAAGCACCCTCGCCGGCACACCGATAAACTCATCTTT. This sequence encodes CALGKHPRRHTDKLIF.

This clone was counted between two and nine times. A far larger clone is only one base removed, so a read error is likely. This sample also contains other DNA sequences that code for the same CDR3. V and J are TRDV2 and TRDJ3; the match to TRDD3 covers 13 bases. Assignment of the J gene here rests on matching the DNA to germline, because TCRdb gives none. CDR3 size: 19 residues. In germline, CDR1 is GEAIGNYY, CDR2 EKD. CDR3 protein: CACVPVLGDTGWDTRQMFF. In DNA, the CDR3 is TGTGCTTGTGTCCCCGTACTGGGGGATACGGGCTGGGACACCCGACAGATGTTTTTC.